Below are 16 T cell receptor beta chains sequenced from a single sample in a study of blood T cell repertoires in COVID-19. Repertoires were generated with immunoSEQ multiplex PCR, while TCRdb's copy carries only in-frame clones and drops some. The sample shows 100,000 to 150,000 clones, 88% of them seen only once. Sequencing was carried out using peripheral blood. These receptors were taken from a man between 45 and 60 years old with acute or convalescent COVID-19.

This chain joins TRBV7-9 and TRBJ1-5; D unresolved. This CDR3 comprises 12 residues. With 0 bases removed from V and 9 bases from J, the gap between germline ends came to 6 bases. Germline V CDR1 and CDR2: SEHNR, FQNEAQ (reference sequence). The chain's CDR3 is CASSLATGPQHF. The CDR3, as DNA: TGTGCCAGCAGCTTAGCCACCGGGCCCCAGCATTTT.

This clone was picked up one time. DNA of the CDR3: TGTGCCAGCTCACCGAGTGCTGCCACGAACACCGGGGAGCTGTTTTTT. It encodes CASSPSAATNTGELFF. This sequence joins TRBV18 and TRBJ2-2; no firm D call. Per the germline V gene, CDR1 is KGHSH and CDR2 is LQKENI. V lost 3 bases and J 0 bases, leaving 11 bases between the germline ends. The CDR3 loop spans 16 amino acids.

The rearrangement links TRBV3-1 (or the pseudogene TRBV3-2) to TRBJ2-2; 10 bases line up with TRBD2. From germline, CDR1 is LGHDT and CDR2 YNNKEL (reference sequence). This CDR3 region has 19 residues. V lost 2 bases to trimming and J lost 2 bases; unmatched junction nucleotides: 11. The CDR3 nucleotides read TGTGCCAGCAGCCAACGACCTGACAGACTAGCGGGTAACACCGGGGAGCTGTTTTTT. Protein product: CASSQRPDRLAGNTGELFF.

This chain uses TRBV5-4 with TRBJ1-3; D is undetermined. The CDR3 is 14 amino acids. Germline-derived CDR1 and CDR2 are SGHNT and YYREEE (reference sequence). V was pared by 0 bases and J by 1 base, with 5 bases between. As DNA, the CDR3 is TGTGCCAGCAGCTTGGGTAGTTCTGGAAACACCATATATTTT. This codes for CASSLGSSGNTIYF.

The chain has TRBV4-2 and TRBJ1-3, with 7 bases fitting TRBD1. Per germline, CDR1 LGHNA and CDR2 YNFKEQ. V was pared by 3 bases and J by 0 bases, with 5 bases of the junction left unmatched. The CDR3 covers 16 residues. CDR3 sequence reads: CASSQETGSSGNTIYF. Written as DNA, the CDR3 is TGTGCCAGCAGCCAGGAGACAGGGAGCTCTGGAAACACCATATATTTT.

J is TRBJ2-3 and V is TRBV28; D is unresolved. V lost 9 bases to trimming and J lost 2 bases, with 9 bases between them. The CDR3 is 12 amino acids. Germline V lookup: CDR1 MDHEN, CDR2 SYDVKM. In DNA, the CDR3 is TGTGCCAGTACGAGTAACACAGATACGCAGTATTTT. This sequence encodes CASTSNTDTQYF. The entire variable domain, with the rest obtained from reference TRBV28 and TRBJ2-3, is as follows: DVKVTQSSRYLVKRTGEKVFLECVQDMDHENMFWYRQDPGLGLRLIYFSYDVKMKEKGDIPEGYSVSREKKERFSLILESASTNQTSMYLCASTSNTDTQYFGPGTRLTVL.

The chain recombines TRBV11-2 with TRBJ2-1; 9 bases agree with TRBD1. The CDR3 length is 15 residues. Trimming at V came to 5 bases and at J to 2 bases, leaving 4 bases not matched to a gene. Germline V gene lookup returns CDR1 SGHAT and CDR2 FQNNGV. This chain's CDR3 is CASSTDRGTYNEQFF. The CDR3 bases are TGTGCCAGCAGCACCGACAGGGGGACCTACAATGAGCAGTTCTTC.

J is TRBJ1-2 and V is TRBV7-9; 9 bases are a match to TRBD1. Germline V gene data show CDR1 as SEHNR and CDR2 as FQNEAQ (reference sequence). With V trimmed by 5 bases and J by 7 bases, 14 bases remained unmatched. This CDR3 has 16 residues. The CDR3 here is CASSPFPGQGVVGYTF. CDR3 nucleotide sequence: TGTGCCAGCAGCCCCTTCCCGGGACAGGGTGTAGTTGGCTACACCTTC.

The chain is built from TRBV5-1 and TRBJ2-2; 11 bases line up with TRBD1. Germline V gene sequence: CDR1 SGHRS, CDR2 YFSETQ. V shed 10 bases, J shed 1 base, and the junction held 9 bases outside the gene matches. This CDR3 spans 16 amino acids. For the CDR3, the DNA is TGCGCCTCCTCCTCCGGGACAGGGGGGAACACCGGGGAGCTGTTTTTT. The encoded protein is CASSSGTGGNTGELFF.

The chain employs TRBV18 and TRBJ1-5; 7 bases map to TRBD1. The trim removed 0 bases at V and 4 bases at J, leaving 3 bases unmatched. The CDR3 is 15 amino acids. Per the germline V gene, CDR1 is KGHSH and CDR2 is LQKENI. The CDR3: CASSPPTGPNQPQHF. DNA for the CDR3: TGTGCCAGCTCACCACCGACAGGGCCAAATCAGCCCCAGCATTTT.

The chain employs TRBV3-1 (or the pseudogene TRBV3-2) and TRBJ1-1, with D unresolved. Germline V gene data show CDR1 as LGHDT and CDR2 as YNNKEL (reference sequence). Trimming removed 0 bases from V and 5 bases from J, with 10 bases in between. This CDR3 region has 14 residues. The CDR3 here is CASSQDASETEAFF. The CDR3 nucleotides are TGTGCCAGCAGCCAAGACGCCTCCGAGACTGAAGCTTTCTTT.

The rearrangement uses TRBV5-1 and TRBJ2-1; a possible D gene is TRBD2 (6 bases). The CDR3 length is 15 residues. Germline-derived CDR1 and CDR2 are SGHRS and YFSETQ. Trimming took off 4 bases at V and 0 bases at J, with 11 bases between the two ends. This CDR3 is CASSIAVGSYNEQFF. The CDR3 region has the DNA TGCGCCAGCAGCATAGCGGTAGGCTCCTACAATGAGCAGTTCTTC. The full variable domain, rest sourced from reference TRBV5-1 and TRBJ2-1, is KAGVTQTPRYLIKTRGQQVTLSCSPISGHRSVSWYQQTPGQGLQFLFEYFSETQRNKGNFPGRFSGRQFSNSRSEMNVSTLELGDSALYLCASSIAVGSYNEQFFGPGTRLTVL.

The chain is built from TRBV5-1 and TRBJ1-2, with 7 bases identical to TRBD1. With 0 bases clipped from V and 6 bases from J, the junction kept 5 bases outside the gene matches. Germline V gives CDR1 SGHRS, CDR2 YFSETQ. The CDR3 covers 14 residues. The CDR3 DNA reads TGCGCCAGCAGCTTGGGGGGGACAGTGGATGGCTACACCTTC. Amino acids: CASSLGGTVDGYTF. The full variable domain, rest sourced from reference TRBV5-1 and TRBJ1-2, is KAGVTQTPRYLIKTRGQQVTLSCSPISGHRSVSWYQQTPGQGLQFLFEYFSETQRNKGNFPGRFSGRQFSNSRSEMNVSTLELGDSALYLCASSLGGTVDGYTFGSGTRLTVV.

This clone was found once. The rearrangement uses TRBV28 and TRBJ1-2, with D perhaps TRBD1 (6 bases). Trimming pared 3 bases from V and 1 base from J, leaving 12 bases between. The CDR3 length is 15 residues. Germline V gives CDR1 MDHEN, CDR2 SYDVKM. The CDR3 sequence is CASSFGGGHNYGYTF. CDR3 in DNA: TGTGCCAGCAGTTTCGGGGGGGGACATAACTATGGCTACACCTTC.

This clone appeared a single time. The CDR3 loop reads CASSDRSGASYEQYF. The CDR3 DNA reads as TGTGCCAGCAGTGATCGATCAGGGGCGTCCTACGAGCAGTACTTC. The chain has TRBV6-1 and TRBJ2-7; possibly TRBD1 for D (6 bases). V lost 3 bases and J lost 1, with 13 bases in between. This CDR3 is built from 15 residues. Germline-derived CDR1 and CDR2 are MNHNS and SASEGT.

CDR3 sequence: CASRLYRDNTEAFF. CDR3 DNA: TGTGCCAGCAGGCTTTACAGGGATAACACTGAAGCTTTCTTT. The chain couples TRBV7-2 to TRBJ1-1; possibly TRBD1 for D (6 bases). V gave up 6 bases and J gave up 2 bases, with 13 bases separating them. CDR3 length: 14 residues. In germline, CDR1 is SGHTA, CDR2 FQGNSA.